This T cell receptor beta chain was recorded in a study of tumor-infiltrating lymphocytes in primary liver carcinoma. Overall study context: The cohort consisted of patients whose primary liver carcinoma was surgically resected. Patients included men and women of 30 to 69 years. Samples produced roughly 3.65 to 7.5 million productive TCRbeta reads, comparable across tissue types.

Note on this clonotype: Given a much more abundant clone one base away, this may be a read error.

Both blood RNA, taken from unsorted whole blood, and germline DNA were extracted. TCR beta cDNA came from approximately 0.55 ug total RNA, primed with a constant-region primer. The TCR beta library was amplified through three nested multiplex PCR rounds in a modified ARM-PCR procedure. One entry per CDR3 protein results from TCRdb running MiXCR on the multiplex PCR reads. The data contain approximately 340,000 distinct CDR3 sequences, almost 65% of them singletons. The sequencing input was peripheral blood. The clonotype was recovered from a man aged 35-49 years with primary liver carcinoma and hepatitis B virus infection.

In DNA form, the CDR3 reads TGTGCCAGCAGCCAAGTGCAGGGACTAGCGAACACCCGGGAGCTGTTTTTT. As protein: CASSQVQGLANTRELFF. The chain uses TRBV4-2 and TRBJ2-2; 10 nucleotides align to TRBD2. CDR1 and CDR2 from the germline V gene are LGHNA and YNFKEQ. The CDR3 extends over 17 amino acids.